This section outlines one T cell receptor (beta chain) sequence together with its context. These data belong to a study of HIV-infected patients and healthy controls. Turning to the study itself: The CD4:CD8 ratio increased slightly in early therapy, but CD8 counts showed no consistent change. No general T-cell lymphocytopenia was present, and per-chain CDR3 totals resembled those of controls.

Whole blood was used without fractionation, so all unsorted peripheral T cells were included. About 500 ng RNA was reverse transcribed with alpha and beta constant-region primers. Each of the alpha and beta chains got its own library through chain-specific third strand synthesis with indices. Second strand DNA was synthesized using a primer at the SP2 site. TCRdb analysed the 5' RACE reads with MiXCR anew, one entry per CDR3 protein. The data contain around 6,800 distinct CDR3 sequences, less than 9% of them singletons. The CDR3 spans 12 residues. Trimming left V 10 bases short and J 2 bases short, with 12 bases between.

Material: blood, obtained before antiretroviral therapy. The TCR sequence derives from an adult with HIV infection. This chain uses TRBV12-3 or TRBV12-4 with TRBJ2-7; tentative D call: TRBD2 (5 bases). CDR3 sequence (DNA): TGTGCCATAGGCGAGGGCCCCTACGAGCAGTACTTC. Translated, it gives CAIGEGPYEQYF.